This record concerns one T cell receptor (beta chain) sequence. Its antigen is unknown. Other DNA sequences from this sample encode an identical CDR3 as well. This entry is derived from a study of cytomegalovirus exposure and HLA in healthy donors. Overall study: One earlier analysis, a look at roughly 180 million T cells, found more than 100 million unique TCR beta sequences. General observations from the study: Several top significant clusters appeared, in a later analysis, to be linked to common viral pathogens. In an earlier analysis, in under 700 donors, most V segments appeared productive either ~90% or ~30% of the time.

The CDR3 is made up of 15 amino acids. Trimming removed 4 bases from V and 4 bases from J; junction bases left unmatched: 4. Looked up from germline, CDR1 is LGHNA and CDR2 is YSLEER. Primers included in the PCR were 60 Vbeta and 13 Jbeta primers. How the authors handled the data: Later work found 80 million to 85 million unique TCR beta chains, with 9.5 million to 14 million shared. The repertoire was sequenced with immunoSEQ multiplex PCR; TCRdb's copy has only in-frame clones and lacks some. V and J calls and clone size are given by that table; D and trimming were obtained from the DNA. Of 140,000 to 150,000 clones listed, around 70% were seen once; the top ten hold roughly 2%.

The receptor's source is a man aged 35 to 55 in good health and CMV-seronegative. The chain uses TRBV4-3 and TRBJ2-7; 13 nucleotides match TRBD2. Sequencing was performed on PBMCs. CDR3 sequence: CASSPRTSGSYEQYF. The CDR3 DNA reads TGCGCCAGCAGCCCTCGGACTAGCGGGAGTTACGAGCAGTACTTC.